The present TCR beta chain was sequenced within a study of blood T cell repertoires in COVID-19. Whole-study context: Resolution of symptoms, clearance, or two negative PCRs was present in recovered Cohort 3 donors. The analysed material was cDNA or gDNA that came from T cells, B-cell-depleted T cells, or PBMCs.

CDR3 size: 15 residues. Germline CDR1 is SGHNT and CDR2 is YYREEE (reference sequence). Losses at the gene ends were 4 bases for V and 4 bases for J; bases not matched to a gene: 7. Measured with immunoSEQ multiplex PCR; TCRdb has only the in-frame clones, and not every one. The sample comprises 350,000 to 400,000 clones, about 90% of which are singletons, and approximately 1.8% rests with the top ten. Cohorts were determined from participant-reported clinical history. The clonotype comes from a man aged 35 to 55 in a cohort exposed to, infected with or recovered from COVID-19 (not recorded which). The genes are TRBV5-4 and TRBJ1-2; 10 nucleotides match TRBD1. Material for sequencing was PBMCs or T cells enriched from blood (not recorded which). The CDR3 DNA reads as TGTGCCAGCAGCCAAGGACAGGGGGAGTTCTATGGCTACACCTTC. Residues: CASSQGQGEFYGYTF.